This record covers a single TCR beta chain. The authors made the TRB cDNA libraries by 5' RACE using UMI labels. Reanalyzing the 5' RACE reads, TCRdb keeps one entry per CDR3 protein, without DNA. Its table lists over 45,000 distinct CDR3 sequences. The data derive from a study of CXCR3-negative and CXCR3-positive naive CD8 T cells. CDR1 and CDR2 (germline): SGHVS, FNYEAQ. The CDR3 extends over 17 amino acids. The sequence was obtained from a human donor in good health. Some clones in this sample may be carry-over from other donors' samples. Input material: naive CXCR3- CD8+ T cells from blood. Subset specified: CD45RO-CCR7+CD27+CD95- naive CD8+ T cells lacking CXCR3 (TNR3-). The rearrangement uses TRBV7-6 and TRBJ1-4; TCRdb designates TRBD1, a call that cannot be tested without DNA. The CDR3 here is CASRISTGSPTNEKLFF.